This T cell receptor (beta chain) stems from a study of cytomegalovirus exposure and HLA in healthy donors. A word on this clone: Its antigen is currently unknown.

The PCR contained 60 Vbeta and 13 Jbeta primers. Assay: immunoSEQ multiplex PCR; the TCRdb copy retains only in-frame clones and omits some. The table lists tens of thousands of clones. V was trimmed by 4 bases and J by 1 base, leaving 13 bases between them. The CDR3 has 15 amino acids. CDR1 is SGHAT and CDR2 is FQNNGV in the germline V gene. Study-wide results and limits: A likely sequencing artifact accounted for one observed cluster of highly shared sequence variants.

V and J are TRBV11-2 and TRBJ1-2, with a possible D match to TRBD1 (6 bases). The TCR originated in a man aged 40-50 years in good health and CMV-seronegative. The sequenced material came from PBMCs. The CDR3 reads CASSSLRGLNYGYTF. DNA of the CDR3: TGTGCCAGCAGCTCGCTCAGGGGTCTTAACTATGGCTACACCTTC.